A single T cell receptor (beta chain) is shown here with its context. There is no known antigen for this receptor. No much larger clonotype is one base removed from it; base qualities were not supplied. The treatment or condition label corresponds to: allogeneic hematopoietic cell transplantation with graft depleted of TCRalphabeta T cells and CD19 B cells. Transplant recipients were children who received TCRalphabeta/CD19-depleted allogeneic hematopoietic cell grafts. This entry comes from a study of T-cell reconstitution after alpha-beta-depleted transplantation in children (dated by TCRdb to about 2016). Broadly, across the study: Using TCR repertoire profiling, the study quantitatively followed how T-cell immune reconstitution unfolded in children after TCRalphabeta/CD19-depleted allogeneic hematopoietic cell transplantation. General findings and caveats noted by the study authors: Hyperexpanded clone frequencies declined over subsequent months; after one year, T-cell counts and TCRbeta diversity were mostly attributed to newly produced T cells. The high TCRbeta diversity at day 60 in some patients was ascribed to recipient T cells and intrathymic progenitors that had survived conditioning. The apparently early alphabetaT-cell count recovery about two months after transplant was reportedly dependent on only several hundred rapidly expanded clones derived from non-depleted graft cells.

Libraries were built with PCR. The listed sequencing device is Illumina HiSeq 2500. TCR library preparation used molecular barcoding, with unique molecular identifiers applied to normalize quantification of the TCRbeta repertoire. Using fastp trimming at Q25 and MiXCR clonotype assembly, TCRdb reanalyzed the public sequencing data and kept in-frame beta chains. For every CDR3 protein sequence, its rows merge into one entry that carries the most common genes and DNA. The sample data list roughly 670,000 distinct CDR3 sequences, and about an eighth of these were observed just once. 0.79% of the sample goes to the ten largest clones. The starting material was PBMCs, obtained before TCRalphabeta/CD19-depleted stem cell transplant. This TCR was sampled from a girl aged 2 to 9 with congenital amegakaryocytic thrombocytopenia, due to receive a stem cell transplant.

The nucleotides are TGCAGTGTTAAGAGATCCCGGTGGGAGACCCAGTACTTC. This translates into CSVKRSRWETQYF. The chain is assembled from TRBV20-1 and TRBJ2-5, with no D gene named confidently. Via the germline V gene (reference sequence), CDR1 is DFQATT and CDR2 SNEGSKA. The CDR3 starts with the cysteine, ends with the phenylalanine, and has 13 residues. Of all the DNA, just the CDR3 is kept, 39 bases in frame from base 1. V sheds 7 bases and J sheds 5 bases, leaving 17 bases between their ends.